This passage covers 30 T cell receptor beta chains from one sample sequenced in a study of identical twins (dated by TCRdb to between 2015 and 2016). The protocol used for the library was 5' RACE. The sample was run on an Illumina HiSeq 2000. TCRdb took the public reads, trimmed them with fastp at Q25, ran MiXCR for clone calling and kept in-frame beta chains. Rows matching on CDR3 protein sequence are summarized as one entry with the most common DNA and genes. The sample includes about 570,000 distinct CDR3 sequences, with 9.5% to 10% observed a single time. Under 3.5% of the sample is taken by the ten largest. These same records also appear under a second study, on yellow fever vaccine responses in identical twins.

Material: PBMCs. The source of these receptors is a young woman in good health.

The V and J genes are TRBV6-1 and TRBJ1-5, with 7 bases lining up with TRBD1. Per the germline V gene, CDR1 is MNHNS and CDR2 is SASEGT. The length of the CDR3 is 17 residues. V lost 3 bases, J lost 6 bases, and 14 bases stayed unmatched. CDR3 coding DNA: TGTGCCAGCAGTGACCCCAGGGGGAGGGTGTTGGGTCAGCCCCAGCATTTT. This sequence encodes CASSDPRGRVLGQPQHF.

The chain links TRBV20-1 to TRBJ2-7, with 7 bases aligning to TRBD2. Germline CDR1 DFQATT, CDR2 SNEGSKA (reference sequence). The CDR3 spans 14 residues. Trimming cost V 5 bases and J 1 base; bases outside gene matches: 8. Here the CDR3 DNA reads TGCAGTGCTCCAGGAAATAGCGGGTCCTACGAGCAGTACTTC. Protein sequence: CSAPGNSGSYEQYF.

The CDR3 DNA follows: TGCAGTGCTACCCAAGTGCGGTCCACCTACGAGCAGTACTTC. It specifies CSATQVRSTYEQYF. The chain combines TRBV20-1 with TRBJ2-7; no reliable D call. The CDR3 loop spans 14 amino acids. The germline V gene has CDR1 DFQATT and CDR2 SNEGSKA (reference sequence). V lost 4 bases and J lost 2, with 15 bases in between.

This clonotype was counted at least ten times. The CDR3 nucleotides read TGTGCCAGCAGTTTATATTTTTCGATCCGGACAGGGGCTAACTACGAGCAGTACTTC. It is translated as CASSLYFSIRTGANYEQYF. The J gene is TRBJ2-7, the V gene TRBV28; 9 bases match TRBD1. CDR3 length: 19 amino acids. V dropped 1 base and J dropped 3; count of bases not matched to a gene: 16. The germline V gene encodes CDR1 MDHEN and CDR2 SYDVKM.

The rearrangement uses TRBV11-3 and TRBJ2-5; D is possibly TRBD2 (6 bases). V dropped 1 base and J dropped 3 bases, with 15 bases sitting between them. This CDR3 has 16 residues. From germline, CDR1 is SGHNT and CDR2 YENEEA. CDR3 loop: CASSLGSGTPEETQYF. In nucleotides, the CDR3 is TGTGCCAGCAGCTTAGGTTCCGGGACTCCAGAAGAGACCCAGTACTTC.

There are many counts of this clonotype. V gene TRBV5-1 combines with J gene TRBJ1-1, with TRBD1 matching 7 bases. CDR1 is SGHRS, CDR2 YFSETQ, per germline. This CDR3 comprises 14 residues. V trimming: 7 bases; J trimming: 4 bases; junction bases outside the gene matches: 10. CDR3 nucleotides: TGCGCCAGCCACCAAACAGGGGCGGGCACTGAAGCTTTCTTT. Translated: CASHQTGAGTEAFF.

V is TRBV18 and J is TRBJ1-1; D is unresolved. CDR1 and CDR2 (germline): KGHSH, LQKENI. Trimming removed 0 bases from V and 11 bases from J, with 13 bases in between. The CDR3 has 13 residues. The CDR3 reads CASSPPESQRAFF. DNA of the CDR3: TGTGCCAGCTCACCACCCGAAAGCCAGCGGGCTTTCTTT.

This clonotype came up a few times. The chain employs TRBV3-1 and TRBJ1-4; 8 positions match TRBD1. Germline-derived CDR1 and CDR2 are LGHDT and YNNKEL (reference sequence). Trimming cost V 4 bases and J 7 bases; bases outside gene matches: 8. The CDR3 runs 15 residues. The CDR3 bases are TGTGCCAGCAGCCCGTCCGGGACAGGAGGTGAAAAACTGTTTTTT. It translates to CASSPSGTGGEKLFF.

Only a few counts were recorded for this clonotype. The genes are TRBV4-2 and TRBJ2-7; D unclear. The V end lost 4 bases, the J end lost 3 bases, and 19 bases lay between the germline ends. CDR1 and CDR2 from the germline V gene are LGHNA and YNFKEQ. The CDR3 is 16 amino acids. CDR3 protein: CASSPGIGPNLYEQYF. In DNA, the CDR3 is TGTGCCAGCAGCCCCGGCATAGGGCCAAACCTCTACGAGCAGTACTTC.

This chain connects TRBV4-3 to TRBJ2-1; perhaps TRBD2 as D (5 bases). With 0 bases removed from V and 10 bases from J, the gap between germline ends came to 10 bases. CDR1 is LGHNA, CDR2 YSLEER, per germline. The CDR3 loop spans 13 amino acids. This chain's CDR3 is CASSQDYPGEQFF. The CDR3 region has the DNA TGCGCCAGCAGCCAAGATTACCCGGGGGAGCAGTTCTTC.

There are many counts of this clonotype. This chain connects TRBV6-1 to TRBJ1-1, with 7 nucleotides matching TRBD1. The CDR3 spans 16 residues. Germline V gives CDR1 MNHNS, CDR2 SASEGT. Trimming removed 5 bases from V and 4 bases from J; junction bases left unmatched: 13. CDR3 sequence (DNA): TGTGCCAGCAGTCCCGGGCAGGGGGGAACTGGCACTGAAGCTTTCTTT. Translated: CASSPGQGGTGTEAFF.

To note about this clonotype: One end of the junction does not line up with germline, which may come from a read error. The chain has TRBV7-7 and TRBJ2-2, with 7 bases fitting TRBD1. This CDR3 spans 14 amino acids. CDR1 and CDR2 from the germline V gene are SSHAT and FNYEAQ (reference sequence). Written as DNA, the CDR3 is TGTGCTAGCAGCCCGCCGACAGGGACCGGGGAGCTGTTTTTT. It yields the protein CASSPPTGTGELFF.

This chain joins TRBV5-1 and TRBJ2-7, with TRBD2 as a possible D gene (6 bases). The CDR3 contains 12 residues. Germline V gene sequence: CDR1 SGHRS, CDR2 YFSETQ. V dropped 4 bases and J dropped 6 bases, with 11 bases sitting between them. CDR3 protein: CASSAGTAEQYF. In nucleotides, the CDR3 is TGCGCCAGCAGCGCCGGGACTGCCGAGCAGTACTTC.

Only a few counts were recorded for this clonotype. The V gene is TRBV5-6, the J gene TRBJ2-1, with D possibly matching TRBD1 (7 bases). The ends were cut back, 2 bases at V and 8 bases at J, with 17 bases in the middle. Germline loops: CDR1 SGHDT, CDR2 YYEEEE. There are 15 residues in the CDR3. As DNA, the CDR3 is TGTGCCAGCAGCTTTCAGGGGGGACCGCACCATGAGCAGTTCTTC. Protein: CASSFQGGPHHEQFF.

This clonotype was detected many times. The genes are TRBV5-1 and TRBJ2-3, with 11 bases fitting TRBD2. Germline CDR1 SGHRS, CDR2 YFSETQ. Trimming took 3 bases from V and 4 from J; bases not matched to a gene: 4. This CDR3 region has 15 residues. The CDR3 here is CASSSGTSGADTQYF. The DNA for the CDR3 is TGCGCCAGCAGCTCCGGGACTAGCGGTGCAGATACGCAGTATTTT.

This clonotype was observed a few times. CDR3 in amino acids: CASRGGVNYEQYF. The CDR3 coding sequence is TGTGCCAGCAGGGGCGGGGTTAACTACGAGCAGTACTTC. V is TRBV6-6 and J is TRBJ2-7; the D gene is possibly TRBD2 (6 bases). V lost 6 bases, J lost 3 bases, and 12 bases lay in between. CDR3 length: 13 residues. Germline CDR1 and CDR2: MNHNY and SVGAGI (reference sequence).

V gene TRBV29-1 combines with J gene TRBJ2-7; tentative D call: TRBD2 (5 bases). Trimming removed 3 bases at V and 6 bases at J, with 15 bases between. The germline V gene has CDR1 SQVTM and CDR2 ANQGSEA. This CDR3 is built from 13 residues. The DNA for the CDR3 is TGCAGCGTTGAGGGCTGGACTGAGGGCGAGCAGTACTTC. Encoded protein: CSVEGWTEGEQYF.

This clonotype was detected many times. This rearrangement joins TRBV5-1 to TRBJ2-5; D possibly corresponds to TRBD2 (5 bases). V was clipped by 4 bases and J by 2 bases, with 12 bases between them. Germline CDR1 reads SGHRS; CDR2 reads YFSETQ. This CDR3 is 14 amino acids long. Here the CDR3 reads CASSPLLAQETQYF. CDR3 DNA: TGCGCCAGCAGCCCCCTGTTAGCGCAAGAGACCCAGTACTTC.

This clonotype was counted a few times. Written as DNA, the CDR3 is TGTGCCAGCAGCCACCCGGAGGATACGCAGTATTTT. Protein product: CASSHPEDTQYF. J is TRBJ2-3 and V is TRBV3-1; D not resolved. Germline CDR1 and CDR2: LGHDT and YNNKEL (reference sequence). The V end was cut by 3 bases, the J end by 6 bases, with 7 bases between. The CDR3 spans 12 residues.

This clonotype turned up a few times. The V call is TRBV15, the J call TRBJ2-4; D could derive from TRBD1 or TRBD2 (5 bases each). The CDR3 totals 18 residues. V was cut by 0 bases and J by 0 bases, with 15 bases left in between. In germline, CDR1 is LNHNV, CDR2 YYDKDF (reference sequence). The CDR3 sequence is CATSRDSSGTLAKNIQYF. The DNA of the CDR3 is TGTGCCACCAGCAGAGATAGTTCAGGGACCCTAGCCAAAAACATTCAGTACTTC. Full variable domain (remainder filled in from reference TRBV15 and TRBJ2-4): DAMVIQNPRYQVTQFGKPVTLSCSQTLNHNVMYWYQQKSSQAPKLLFHYYDKDFNNEADTPDNFQSRRPNTSFCFLDIRSPGLGDTAMYLCATSRDSSGTLAKNIQYFGAGTRLSVL.

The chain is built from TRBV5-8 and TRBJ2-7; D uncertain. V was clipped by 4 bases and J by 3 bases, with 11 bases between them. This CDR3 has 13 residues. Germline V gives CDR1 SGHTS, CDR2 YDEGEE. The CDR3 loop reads CASSRRLLYEQYF. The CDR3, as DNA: TGTGCCAGCAGCCGCAGGCTCCTCTACGAGCAGTACTTC.

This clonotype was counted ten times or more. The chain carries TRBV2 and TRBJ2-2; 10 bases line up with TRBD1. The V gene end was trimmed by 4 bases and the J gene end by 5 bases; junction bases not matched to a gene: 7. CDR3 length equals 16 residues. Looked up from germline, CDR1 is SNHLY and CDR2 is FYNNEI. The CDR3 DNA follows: TGTGCCAGCAGTGTAGGGACAGGGGTTGGAACCGGGGAGCTGTTTTTT. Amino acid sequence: CASSVGTGVGTGELFF.

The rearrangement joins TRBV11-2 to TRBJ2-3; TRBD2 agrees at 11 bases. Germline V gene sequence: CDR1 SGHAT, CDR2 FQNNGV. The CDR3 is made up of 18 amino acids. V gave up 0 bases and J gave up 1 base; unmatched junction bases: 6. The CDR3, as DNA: TGTGCCAGCAGCTTAGAAGCCCTGACTAGCGGGGGCACAGATACGCAGTATTTT. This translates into CASSLEALTSGGTDTQYF.

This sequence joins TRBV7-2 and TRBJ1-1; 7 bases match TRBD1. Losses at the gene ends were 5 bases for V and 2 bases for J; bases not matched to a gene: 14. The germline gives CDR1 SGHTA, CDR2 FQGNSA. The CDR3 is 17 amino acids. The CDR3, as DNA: TGTGCCAGCAGCCATCCCCCCGTGACAGGGTCCAACACTGAAGCTTTCTTT. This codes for CASSHPPVTGSNTEAFF.

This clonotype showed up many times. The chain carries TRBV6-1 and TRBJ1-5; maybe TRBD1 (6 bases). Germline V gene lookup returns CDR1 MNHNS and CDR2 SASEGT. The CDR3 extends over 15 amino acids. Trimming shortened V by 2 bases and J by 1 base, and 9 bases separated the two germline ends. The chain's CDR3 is CASSELRGSNQPQHF. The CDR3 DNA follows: TGTGCCAGCAGTGAACTCAGGGGCAGCAATCAGCCCCAGCATTTT.

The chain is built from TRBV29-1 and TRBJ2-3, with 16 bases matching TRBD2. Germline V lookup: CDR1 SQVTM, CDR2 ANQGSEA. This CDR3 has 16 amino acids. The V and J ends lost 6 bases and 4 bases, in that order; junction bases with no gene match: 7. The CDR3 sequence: CSVKGLAGGPADTQYF. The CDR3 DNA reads TGCAGCGTAAAGGGACTAGCGGGAGGGCCCGCAGATACGCAGTATTTT.

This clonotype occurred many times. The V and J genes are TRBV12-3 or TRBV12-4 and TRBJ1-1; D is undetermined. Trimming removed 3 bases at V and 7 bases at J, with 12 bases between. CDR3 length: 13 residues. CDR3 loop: CASSFTGPGEAFF. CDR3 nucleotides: TGTGCCAGCAGTTTCACTGGGCCTGGTGAAGCTTTCTTT.

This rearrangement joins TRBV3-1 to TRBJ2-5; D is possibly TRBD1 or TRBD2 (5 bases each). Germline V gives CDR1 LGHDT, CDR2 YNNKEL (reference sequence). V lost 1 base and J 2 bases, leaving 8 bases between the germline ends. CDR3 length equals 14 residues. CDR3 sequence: CASSQGDGQETQYF. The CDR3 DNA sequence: TGTGCCAGCAGCCAAGGGGACGGACAAGAGACCCAGTACTTC.

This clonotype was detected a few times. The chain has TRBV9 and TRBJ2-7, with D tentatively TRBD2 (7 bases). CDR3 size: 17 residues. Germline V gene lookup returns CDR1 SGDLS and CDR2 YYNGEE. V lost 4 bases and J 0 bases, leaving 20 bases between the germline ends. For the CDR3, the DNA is TGTGCCAGCAGCCCGAGAGGGAGGGGGGACCACTCCTACGAGCAGTACTTC. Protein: CASSPRGRGDHSYEQYF.

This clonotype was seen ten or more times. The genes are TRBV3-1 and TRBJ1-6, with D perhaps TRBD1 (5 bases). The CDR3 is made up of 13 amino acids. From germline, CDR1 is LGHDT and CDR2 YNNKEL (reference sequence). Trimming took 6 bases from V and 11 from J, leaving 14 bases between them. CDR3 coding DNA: TGTGCCAGCAGTCGGGACCAGCCAACACCCCTCCACTTT. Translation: CASSRDQPTPLHF.